This T cell receptor beta chain emerged from a study of shared clonotypes between healthy human individuals. Study background: The donor pool was made up of two women and three men aged 18 to 49. The study, taken as a whole, reports: Sorted-subset sequencing, rarefaction showed, was incomplete despite large depth. The study found 4.5% to 6% of naive CD4 clonotypes shared across a handful of donors.

Profiling relied on immunoSEQ multiplex PCR, and the TCRdb table lists in-frame clones only, not all of them. The repertoire has hundreds of thousands of clones, 98% of them found once; the top ten carry 0.25% to 0.35%. Comments on this clone: The antigen remains unidentified.

Germline V CDR1 and CDR2: MNHEY, SMNVEV (reference sequence). This CDR3 comprises 16 residues. The V gene end was trimmed by 3 bases and the J gene end by 4 bases; junction bases not matched to a gene: 8. CD8 cells classed as naive were CD45RO-negative and positively selected for CCR7, excluding terminally differentiated effector memory CD45RA+ cells. Donors were healthy HIV-negative adults without recently reported acute infections or vaccinations. This TCR was sampled from a man aged 30-40 years in good health. The rearrangement uses TRBV27 and TRBJ2-7; 11 nucleotides align to TRBD2. Sequencing was carried out using naive CD8+ T cells sorted from blood. CDR3 protein: CASSLSLAGEGYEQYF. The CDR3 DNA sequence: TGTGCCAGCAGTTTGTCACTAGCGGGAGAAGGATACGAGCAGTACTTC.